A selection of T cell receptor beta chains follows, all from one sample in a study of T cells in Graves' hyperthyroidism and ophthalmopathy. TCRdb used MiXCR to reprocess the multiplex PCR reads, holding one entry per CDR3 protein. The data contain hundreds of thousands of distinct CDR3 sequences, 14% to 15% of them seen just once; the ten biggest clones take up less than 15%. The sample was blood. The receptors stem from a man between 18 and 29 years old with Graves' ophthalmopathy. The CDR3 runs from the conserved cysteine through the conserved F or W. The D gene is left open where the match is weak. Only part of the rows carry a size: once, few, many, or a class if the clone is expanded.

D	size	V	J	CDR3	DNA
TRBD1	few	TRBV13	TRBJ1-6	CASSLTGGNSPLHF	TGTGCCAGCAGCTTAACAGGGGGGAATTCACCCCTCCACTTT
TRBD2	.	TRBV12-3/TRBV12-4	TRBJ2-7	CASSSPGLAGGPPSYEQYF	TGTGCCAGCAGTTCACCGGGACTAGCGGGAGGGCCTCCCTCCTACGAGCAGTACTTC
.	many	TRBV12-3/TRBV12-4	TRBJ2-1	CASSLDRAWDEQFF	TGTGCCAGCAGTTTAGACCGGGCTTGGGATGAGCAGTTCTTC
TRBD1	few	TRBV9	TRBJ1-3	CASSVEEGASGNTIYF	TGTGCCAGCAGCGTAGAGGAGGGGGCGTCAGGAAACACCATATATTTT
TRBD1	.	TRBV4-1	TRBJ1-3	CASSRPGGPLPGNTIYF	TGCGCCAGCAGCCGCCCAGGGGGGCCCCTCCCGGGAAACACCATATATTTT
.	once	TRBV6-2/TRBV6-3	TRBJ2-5	CASGTRGGLNPQETQYF	TGTGCCAGCGGAACCAGGGGGGGGCTGAACCCCCAAGAGACCCAGTACTTC
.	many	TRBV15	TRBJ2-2	CATSRASGPSNTGELFF	TGTGCCACCAGCAGAGCATCTGGGCCTTCGAACACCGGGGAGCTGTTTTTT
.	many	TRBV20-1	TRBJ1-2	CSARDTAAGYGYTF	TGCAGTGCTAGAGACACGGCCGCGGGCTATGGCTACACCTTC
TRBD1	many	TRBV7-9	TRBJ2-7	CASSSVQGSYEQYF	TGTGCCAGCAGCTCAGTACAGGGGTCCTACGAGCAGTACTTC
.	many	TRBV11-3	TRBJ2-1	CASSHKLGLSSYNEQFF	TGTGCCAGCAGCCACAAACTTGGACTGAGCTCCTACAATGAGCAGTTCTTC
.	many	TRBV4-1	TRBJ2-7	CASSQETGFYEQYF	TGCGCCAGCAGCCAAGAGACAGGCTTCTACGAGCAGTACTTC
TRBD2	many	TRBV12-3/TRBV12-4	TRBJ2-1	CASSFQAPGLASPNEQFF	TGTGCCAGCAGTTTCCAAGCCCCGGGACTAGCGTCTCCCAATGAGCAGTTCTTC
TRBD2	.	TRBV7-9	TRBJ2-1	CASSSIAGPYNEQFF	TGTGCCAGCAGCTCCATAGCGGGACCCTACAATGAGCAGTTCTTC
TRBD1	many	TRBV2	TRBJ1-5	CASSEGQGNYQPQHF	TGTGCCAGCAGTGAGGGACAGGGGAACTATCAGCCCCAGCATTTT
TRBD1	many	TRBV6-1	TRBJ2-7	CASKGQGLYEQYF	TGTGCCAGTAAAGGACAGGGGCTCTACGAGCAGTACTTC